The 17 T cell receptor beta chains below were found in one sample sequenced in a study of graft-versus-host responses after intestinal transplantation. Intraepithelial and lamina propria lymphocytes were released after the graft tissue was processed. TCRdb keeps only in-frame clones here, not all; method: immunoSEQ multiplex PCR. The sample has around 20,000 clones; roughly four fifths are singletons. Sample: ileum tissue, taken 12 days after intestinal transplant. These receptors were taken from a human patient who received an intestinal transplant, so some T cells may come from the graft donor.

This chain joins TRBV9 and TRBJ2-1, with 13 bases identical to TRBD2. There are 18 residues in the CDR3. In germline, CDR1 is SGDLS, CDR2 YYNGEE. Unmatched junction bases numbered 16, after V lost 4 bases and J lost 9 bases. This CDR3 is CASSSPGTSGDAVGEQFF. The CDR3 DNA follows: TGTGCCAGCAGCTCCCCCGGGACTAGCGGGGACGCGGTAGGTGAGCAGTTCTTC. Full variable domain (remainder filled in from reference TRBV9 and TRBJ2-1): DSGVTQTPKHLITATGQRVTLRCSPRSGDLSVYWYQQSLDQGLQFLIQYYNGEERAKGNILERFSAQQFPDLHSELNLSSLELGDSALYFCASSSPGTSGDAVGEQFFGPGTRLTVL.

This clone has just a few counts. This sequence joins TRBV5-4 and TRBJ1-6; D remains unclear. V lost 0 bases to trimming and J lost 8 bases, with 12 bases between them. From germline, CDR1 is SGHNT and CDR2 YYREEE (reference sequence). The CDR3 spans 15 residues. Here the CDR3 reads CASSLDAGPYSPLHF. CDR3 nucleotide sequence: TGTGCCAGCAGCTTGGACGCGGGCCCCTATTCACCCCTCCACTTT. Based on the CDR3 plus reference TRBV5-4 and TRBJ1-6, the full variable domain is ETGVTQSPTHLIKTRGQQVTLRCSSQSGHNTVSWYQQALGQGPQFIFQYYREEENGRGNFPPRFSGLQFPNYSSELNVNALELDDSALYLCASSLDAGPYSPLHFGNGTRLTVT.

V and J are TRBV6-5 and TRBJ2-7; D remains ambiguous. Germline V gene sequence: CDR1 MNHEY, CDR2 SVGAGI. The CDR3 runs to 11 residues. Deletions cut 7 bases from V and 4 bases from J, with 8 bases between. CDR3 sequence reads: CASTDNYEQYF. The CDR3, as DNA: TGTGCCAGCACCGACAATTACGAGCAGTACTTC.

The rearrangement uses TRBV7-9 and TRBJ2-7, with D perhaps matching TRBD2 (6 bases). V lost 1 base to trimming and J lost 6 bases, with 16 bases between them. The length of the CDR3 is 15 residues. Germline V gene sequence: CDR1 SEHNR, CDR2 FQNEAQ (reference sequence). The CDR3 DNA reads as TGTGCCAGCAGCTTAGTGGGACCCATCGGGGGCGAGCAGTACTTC. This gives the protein CASSLVGPIGGEQYF.

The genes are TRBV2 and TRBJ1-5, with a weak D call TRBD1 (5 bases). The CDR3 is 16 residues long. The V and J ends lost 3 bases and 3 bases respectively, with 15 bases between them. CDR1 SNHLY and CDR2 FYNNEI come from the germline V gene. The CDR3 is CASSDPRGYNNQPQHF. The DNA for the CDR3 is TGTGCCAGCAGTGACCCTAGGGGATATAACAATCAGCCCCAGCATTTT.

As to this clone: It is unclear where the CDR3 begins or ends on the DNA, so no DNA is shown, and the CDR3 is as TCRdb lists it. CDR3 sequence reads: CASSLGTGHNTGELFF. The chain uses TRBV27 and TRBJ2-2; TRBD1, the table's D call, lacks a check against the DNA. Germline lookup yields CDR1 MNHEY and CDR2 SMNVEV (reference sequence). The length of the CDR3 is 16 amino acids, counting both ends.

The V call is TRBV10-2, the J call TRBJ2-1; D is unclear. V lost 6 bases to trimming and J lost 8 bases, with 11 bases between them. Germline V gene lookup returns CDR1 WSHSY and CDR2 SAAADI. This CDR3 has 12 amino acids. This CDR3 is CASSSLEDEQFF. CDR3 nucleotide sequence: TGCGCCAGCAGCTCTCTAGAAGATGAGCAGTTCTTC.

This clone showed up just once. CDR3 sequence (DNA): TGTGCCAGTAGTATAAGGCCCTCCTCCCCGTCTATCGACAGGGCGAAACCGAACACCGGGGAGCTGTTTTTT. Translation: CASSIRPSSPSIDRAKPNTGELFF. The gene calls are TRBV19 and TRBJ2-2, with 7 bases fitting TRBD1. The length of the CDR3 is 24 residues. Germline-derived CDR1 and CDR2 are LNHDA and SQIVND (reference sequence). V trimming: 2 bases; J trimming: 0 bases; junction bases outside the gene matches: 27.

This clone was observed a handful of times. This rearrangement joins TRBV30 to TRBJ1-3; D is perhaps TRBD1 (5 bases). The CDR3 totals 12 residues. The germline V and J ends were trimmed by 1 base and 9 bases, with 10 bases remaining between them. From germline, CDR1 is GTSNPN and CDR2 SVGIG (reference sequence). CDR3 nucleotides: TGTGCCTGGAGTGGCGCGGGACCCACCATATATTTT. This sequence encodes CAWSGAGPTIYF.

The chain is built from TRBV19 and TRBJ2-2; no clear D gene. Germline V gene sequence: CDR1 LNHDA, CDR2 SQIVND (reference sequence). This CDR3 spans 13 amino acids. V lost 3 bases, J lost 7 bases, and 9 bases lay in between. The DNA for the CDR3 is TGTGCCAGTAGTATTTCGGGTAGCGGGGAGCTGTTTTTT. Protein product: CASSISGSGELFF. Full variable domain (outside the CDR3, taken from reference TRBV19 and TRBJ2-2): DGGITQSPKYLFRKEGQNVTLSCEQNLNHDAMYWYRQDPGQGLRLIYYSQIVNDFQKGDIAEGYSVSREKKESFPLTVTSAQKNPTAFYLCASSISGSGELFFGEGSRLTVL.

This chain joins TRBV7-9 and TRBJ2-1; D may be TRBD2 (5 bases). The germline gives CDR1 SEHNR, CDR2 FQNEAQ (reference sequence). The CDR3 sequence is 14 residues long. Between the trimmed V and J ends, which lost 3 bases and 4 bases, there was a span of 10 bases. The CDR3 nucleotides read TGTGCCAGCAGCTTGTCCGGGGTATACAATGAGCAGTTCTTC. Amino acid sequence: CASSLSGVYNEQFF.

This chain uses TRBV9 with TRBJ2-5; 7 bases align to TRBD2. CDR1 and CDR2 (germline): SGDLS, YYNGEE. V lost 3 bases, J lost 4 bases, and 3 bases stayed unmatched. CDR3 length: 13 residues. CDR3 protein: CASSARGGETQYF. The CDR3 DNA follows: TGTGCCAGCAGCGCCCGCGGGGGAGAGACCCAGTACTTC.

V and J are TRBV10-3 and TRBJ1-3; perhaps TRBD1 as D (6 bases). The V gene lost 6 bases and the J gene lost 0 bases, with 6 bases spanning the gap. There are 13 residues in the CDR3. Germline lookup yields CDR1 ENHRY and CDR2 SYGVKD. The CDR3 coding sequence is TGTGCCATCAGGGACAGCTCTGGAAACACCATATATTTT. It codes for CAIRDSSGNTIYF.

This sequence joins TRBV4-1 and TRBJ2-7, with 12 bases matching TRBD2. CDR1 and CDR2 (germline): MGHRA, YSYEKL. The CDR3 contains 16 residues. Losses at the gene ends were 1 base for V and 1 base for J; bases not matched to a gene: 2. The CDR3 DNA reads TGCGCCAGCAGCCAAGGGACTAGCGGGACGTCCTACGAGCAGTACTTC. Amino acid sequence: CASSQGTSGTSYEQYF.

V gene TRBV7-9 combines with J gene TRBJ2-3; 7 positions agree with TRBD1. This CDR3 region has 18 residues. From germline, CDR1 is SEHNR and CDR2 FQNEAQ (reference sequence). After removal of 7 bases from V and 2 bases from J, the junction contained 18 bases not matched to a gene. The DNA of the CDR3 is TGTGCCAGCACCAGAGGGGGCTCCCCTACCCTATTCACAGATACGCAGTATTTT. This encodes CASTRGGSPTLFTDTQYF.

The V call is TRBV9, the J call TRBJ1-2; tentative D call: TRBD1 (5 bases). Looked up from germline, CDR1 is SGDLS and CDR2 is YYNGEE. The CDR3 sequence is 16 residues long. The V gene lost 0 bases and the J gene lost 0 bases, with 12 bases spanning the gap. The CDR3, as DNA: TGTGCCAGCAGCGTAGGGGGGGGTCCGACTAACTATGGCTACACCTTC. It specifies CASSVGGGPTNYGYTF.

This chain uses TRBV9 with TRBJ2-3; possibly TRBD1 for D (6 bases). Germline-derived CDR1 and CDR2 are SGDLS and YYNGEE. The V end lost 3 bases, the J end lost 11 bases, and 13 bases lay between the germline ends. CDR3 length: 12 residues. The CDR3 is CASSGTGLGQYF. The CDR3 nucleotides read TGTGCCAGCAGCGGAACAGGGCTGGGGCAGTATTTT.